One and the same sample provided the 21 T cell receptor beta chains below, sequenced in a study of blood T cell repertoires in COVID-19. The assay was immunoSEQ multiplex PCR, and TCRdb's table has in-frame clones only and misses some. The table shows 350,000 to 450,000 clones, with 75% to 90% occurring only once. The sequencing input was PBMCs or T cells enriched from blood (not recorded which). The receptor set was obtained from a man aged 25-45 years who had recovered from COVID-19.

The rearrangement links TRBV24-1 to TRBJ2-3, with D possibly TRBD2 on 6 matching bases. V lost 0 bases, J lost 0 bases, and 9 bases lay in between. Germline CDR1 KGHDR, CDR2 SFDVKD. CDR3 length equals 16 residues. The CDR3, as DNA: TGTGCCACCAGTGATTTGGCAGGGACTAGCACAGATACGCAGTATTTT. This gives the protein CATSDLAGTSTDTQYF.

This chain links TRBV9 with TRBJ2-3, with TRBD2 identical over 13 bases. The V segment lost 3 bases and the J segment 4 bases; nucleotides outside the gene matches: 8. CDR3 length equals 17 residues. The germline CDR1 and CDR2 sequences are SGDLS and YYNGEE. The CDR3 loop reads CASSGIVTSGRSDTQYF. DNA for the CDR3: TGTGCCAGCAGCGGGATAGTGACTAGCGGGAGGTCAGATACGCAGTATTTT.

This chain joins TRBV7-8 and TRBJ2-1, with 11 bases lining up with TRBD1. The CDR3 is 16 amino acids. Germline V gene sequence: CDR1 SGHVS, CDR2 FQNEAQ. V was pared by 5 bases and J by 7 bases, with 10 bases of the junction left unmatched. The CDR3 coding sequence is TGTGCCAGCAGCGACGGGACAGGGGGGTCTGGTAATGAGCAGTTCTTC. Protein sequence: CASSDGTGGSGNEQFF.

The gene calls are TRBV6-5 and TRBJ1-1; no definite D call. The V end lost 8 bases, the J end lost 1 base, and 11 bases lay between the germline ends. The germline V gene encodes CDR1 MNHEY and CDR2 SVGAGI. The CDR3 loop spans 13 amino acids. CDR3 nucleotide sequence: TGTGCCAGCTGCCGACTGCAGAACACTGAAGCTTTCTTT. Protein: CASCRLQNTEAFF.

CDR3 coding DNA: TGTGCCAGCAAATGGCGGGAGGGCTCTTACGAGCAGTACTTC. Protein: CASKWREGSYEQYF. The chain has TRBV2 and TRBJ2-7; 9 bases match TRBD2. Per germline, CDR1 SNHLY and CDR2 FYNNEI. The CDR3 is 14 residues long. The V and J ends lost 7 bases and 4 bases, in that order; junction bases with no gene match: 8. The entire variable domain, with the rest obtained from reference TRBV2 and TRBJ2-7, is as follows: EPEVTQTPSHQVTQMGQEVILRCVPISNHLYFYWYRQILGQKVEFLVSFYNNEISEKSEIFDDQFSVERPDGSNFTLKIRSTKLEDSAMYFCASKWREGSYEQYFGPGTRLTVT.

The rearrangement uses TRBV19 and TRBJ2-7, with 9 bases matching TRBD1. Germline trimming cut 5 bases from V and 1 base from J; bases unmatched to any gene: 6. Per the germline V gene, CDR1 is LNHDA and CDR2 is SQIVND (reference sequence). CDR3 length: 15 amino acids. CDR3 DNA: TGTGCCAGTAGTCTTGGAGGGACAGGGTCCTACGAGCAGTACTTC. This encodes CASSLGGTGSYEQYF.

The J gene is TRBJ1-1, the V gene TRBV24-1; D is ambiguous. Germline assignment: CDR1 KGHDR and CDR2 SFDVKD. V was cut by 5 bases and J by 6 bases, with 9 bases left in between. CDR3 size: 12 residues. In nucleotides, the CDR3 is TGTGCCACCAGTGTCAGGAGGGCTGAAGCTTTCTTT. Its translation is CATSVRRAEAFF.

This chain links TRBV10-1 with TRBJ1-2, with D uncertain. The CDR3 covers 15 residues. Germline CDR1 reads WNHNN; CDR2 reads SYGVQD (reference sequence). Deletions cut 3 bases from V and 4 bases from J, with 15 bases between. The CDR3 coding sequence is TGCGCCAGCAGTGAAGGTGTTGGAGGCTTCTATGGCTACACCTTC. Translating it yields CASSEGVGGFYGYTF.

The chain carries TRBV18 and TRBJ1-2; 7 bases are a match to TRBD1. Germline-derived CDR1 and CDR2 are KGHSH and LQKENI. V was pared by 5 bases and J by 4 bases, with 4 bases of the junction left unmatched. The CDR3 length is 13 residues. The CDR3 DNA sequence: TGTGCCAGCTCAAAGGGACAGCTCTATGGCTACACCTTC. Translating gives CASSKGQLYGYTF.

CDR3 bases: TGCAGTGCTAGTACCGGGGGGGGAAACACCATATATTTT. Encoded protein: CSASTGGGNTIYF. The chain links TRBV20-1 to TRBJ1-3; maybe TRBD1 (5 bases). CDR1 and CDR2 from the germline V gene are DFQATT and SNEGSKA (reference sequence). The V end lost 3 bases, the J end lost 4 bases, and 10 bases lay between the germline ends. The CDR3 consists of 13 residues.

J is TRBJ2-7 and V is TRBV24-1; possibly TRBD2 for D (6 bases). The CDR3 loop spans 14 amino acids. Germline V lookup: CDR1 KGHDR, CDR2 SFDVKD. Trimming left V 4 bases short and J 2 bases short, with 11 bases between. The CDR3 DNA reads TGTGCCACCAGTGACGGAGGGCAGCCCTACGAGCAGTACTTC. This translates into CATSDGGQPYEQYF.

The V call is TRBV25-1, the J call TRBJ2-3; a weak D match, TRBD2 (6 bases). V lost 6 bases and J 0 bases, leaving 7 bases between the germline ends. The V gene's germline CDR1 is MGHDK and CDR2 SYGVNS. There are 13 residues in the CDR3. DNA for the CDR3: TGTGCCAGCAGAGCGGGTAGCACAGATACGCAGTATTTT. It codes for CASRAGSTDTQYF.

The rearrangement links TRBV19 to TRBJ2-5; D is unresolved. Germline values: CDR1 LNHDA, CDR2 SQIVND (reference sequence). CDR3 size: 13 residues. V lost 5 bases and J 5 bases, leaving 12 bases between the germline ends. The CDR3 DNA is TGTGCCAGTAGTTGGAACGAGGAGGAGACCCAGTACTTC. It translates to CASSWNEEETQYF.

The J gene is TRBJ2-7, the V gene TRBV6-5; tentative D call: TRBD2 (5 bases). The CDR3 contains 12 residues. V shed 8 bases and J shed 8 bases, with 16 bases lying between them. Germline-derived CDR1 and CDR2 are MNHEY and SVGAGI. In DNA, the CDR3 is TGTGCCAGCTCAGCGGATACCTGGAAGCAGTACTTC. Its translation: CASSADTWKQYF.

The CDR3 is CASSLSGLAGANYETQYF. The CDR3, as DNA: TGTGCCAGCAGCTTATCGGGACTAGCGGGAGCGAATTATGAGACCCAGTACTTC. The chain combines TRBV7-9 with TRBJ2-5; 14 bases are shared with TRBD2. V was clipped by 2 bases and J by 5 bases; unmatched bases: 10. The CDR3 has 18 residues. Germline V gene sequence: CDR1 SEHNR, CDR2 FQNEAQ (reference sequence).

The DNA for the CDR3 is TGTGCCAGCAGTTTATCTCAGGGCCCAGCGCTGACCCTCCACTTT. Translating it yields CASSLSQGPALTLHF. The chain recombines TRBV28 with TRBJ1-6, with TRBD1 as a possible D gene (5 bases). This CDR3 contains 15 residues. CDR1 is MDHEN, CDR2 SYDVKM, per germline. The V and J ends lost 1 base and 14 bases respectively, with 18 bases between them.

The V and J genes are TRBV4-1 and TRBJ2-2, with D perhaps matching TRBD2 (5 bases). The germline V and J ends were trimmed by 0 bases and 9 bases, with 17 bases remaining between them. Per germline, CDR1 MGHRA and CDR2 YSYEKL. The CDR3 totals 16 residues. The CDR3 sequence is CASSQDTGISSRELFF. For the CDR3, the DNA is TGCGCCAGCAGCCAAGATACGGGCATCTCTAGCCGGGAGCTGTTTTTT.

V gene TRBV9 combines with J gene TRBJ2-7; 11 bases align to TRBD2. J lost 7 bases, V lost 3 bases, and 9 bases had no gene match. The CDR3 length is 15 residues. CDR1 SGDLS and CDR2 YYNGEE come from the germline V gene. CDR3 sequence (DNA): TGTGCCAGCAGCGCCGGGACTAGCGGTGCTCTTGAGCAGTACTTC. The encoded protein is CASSAGTSGALEQYF.

The chain recombines TRBV28 with TRBJ2-1; a weak D match, TRBD1 (5 bases). The V gene lost 6 bases and the J gene lost 7 bases, with 10 bases spanning the gap. This CDR3 has 12 amino acids. Germline V gene data show CDR1 as MDHEN and CDR2 as SYDVKM. The CDR3 DNA reads as TGTGCCAGCAGAGCCAGGGAAAATGAGCAGTTCTTC. Its protein product is CASRARENEQFF.

The chain joins TRBV5-1 to TRBJ2-4, with D perhaps TRBD2 (5 bases). CDR1 and CDR2 (germline): SGHRS, YFSETQ. This CDR3 is 14 amino acids long. Trimming removed 0 bases from V and 6 bases from J, with 10 bases in between. The CDR3 sequence is CASSLEGVLNIQYF. In DNA, the CDR3 is TGCGCCAGCAGCTTGGAGGGAGTGTTAAACATTCAGTACTTC.

The chain combines TRBV7-9 with TRBJ2-3; no definite D call. V shed 3 bases and J shed 4 bases, with 5 bases lying between them. The CDR3 loop spans 12 amino acids. CDR1 SEHNR and CDR2 FQNEAQ come from the germline V gene (reference sequence). CDR3 loop: CASSFTADTQYF. The CDR3 DNA reads as TGTGCCAGCAGCTTCACGGCAGATACGCAGTATTTT.